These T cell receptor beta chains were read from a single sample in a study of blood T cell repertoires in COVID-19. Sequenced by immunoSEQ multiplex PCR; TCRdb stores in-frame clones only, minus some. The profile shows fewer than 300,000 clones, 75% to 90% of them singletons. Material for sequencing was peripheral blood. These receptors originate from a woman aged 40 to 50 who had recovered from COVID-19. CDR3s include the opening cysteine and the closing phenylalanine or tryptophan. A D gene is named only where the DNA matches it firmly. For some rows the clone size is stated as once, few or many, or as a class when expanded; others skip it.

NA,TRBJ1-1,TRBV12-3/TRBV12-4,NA,CASSLSYTEAFF,TGTGCCAGCAGTTTATCATACACTGAAGCTTTCTTT
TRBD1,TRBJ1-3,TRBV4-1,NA,CASRPRDRANTIYF,TGCGCCAGCAGGCCACGGGACAGGGCCAACACCATATATTTT
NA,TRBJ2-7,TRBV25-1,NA,CASSEWKGVTYEQYF,TGTGCCAGCAGTGAATGGAAGGGGGTGACCTACGAGCAGTACTTC
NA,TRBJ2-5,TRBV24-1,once,CATSDLVAGPRLQETQYF,TGTGCCACCAGTGATTTGGTCGCGGGACCCAGGTTGCAAGAGACCCAGTACTTC
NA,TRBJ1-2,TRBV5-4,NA,CASSSRQEANYGYTF,TGTGCCAGCAGCTCAAGACAGGAGGCCAACTATGGCTACACCTTC
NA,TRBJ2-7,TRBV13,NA,CASSVGGNHEQYF,TGTGCCAGCAGCGTCGGGGGAAATCACGAGCAGTACTTC
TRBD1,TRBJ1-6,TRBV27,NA,CASSKGQGVSPLHF,TGTGCCAGCAGTAAAGGACAGGGTGTCTCACCCCTCCACTTT
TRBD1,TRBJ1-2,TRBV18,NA,CASFDATGVDYGYTF,TGTGCCAGCTTCGATGCCACAGGGGTCGACTATGGCTACACCTTC
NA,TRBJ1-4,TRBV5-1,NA,CASSRSPGVNEKLFF,TGCGCCAGCAGTCGATCCCCAGGGGTTAATGAAAAACTGTTTTTT
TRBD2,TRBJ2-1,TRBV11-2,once,CASSFHGGASYNEQFF,TGTGCCAGCAGCTTTCACGGGGGGGCCTCCTACAATGAGCAGTTCTTC
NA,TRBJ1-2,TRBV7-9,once,CASRSGEGPGGYTF,TGTGCCAGCAGATCAGGGGAGGGGCCGGGCGGCTACACCTTC
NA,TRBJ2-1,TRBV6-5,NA,CASSYGPVSYNEQFF,TGTGCCAGCAGTTACGGGCCAGTCTCCTACAATGAGCAGTTCTTC
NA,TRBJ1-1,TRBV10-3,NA,CAISGVSWAGNTEAFF,TGTGCCATCAGTGGGGTTTCCTGGGCCGGGAACACTGAAGCTTTCTTT
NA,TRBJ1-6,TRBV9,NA,CASSALEGWGNSPLHF,TGTGCCAGCAGCGCCCTGGAGGGGTGGGGTAATTCACCCCTCCACTTT
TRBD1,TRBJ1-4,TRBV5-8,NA,CASRRQGAINEKLFF,TGTGCCAGCAGAAGACAGGGGGCGATTAATGAAAAACTGTTTTTT
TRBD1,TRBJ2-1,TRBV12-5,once,CASSYRGPYNEQFF,TGTGCTAGTAGTTACAGGGGGCCTTACAATGAGCAGTTCTTC
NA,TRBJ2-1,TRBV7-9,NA,CASSPLSSYNEQFF,TGTGCCAGCAGCCCCCTTTCCTCCTACAATGAGCAGTTCTTC
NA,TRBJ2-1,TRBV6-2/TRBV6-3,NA,CASSTNFQRRTYHNEQFF,TGTGCCAGCAGTACTAACTTCCAAAGGCGTACCTATCACAATGAGCAGTTCTTC
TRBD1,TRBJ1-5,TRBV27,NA,CASSRPGQGIRSSNQPQHF,TGTGCCAGCAGTCGCCCGGGACAGGGGATCAGGAGTAGCAATCAGCCCCAGCATTTT
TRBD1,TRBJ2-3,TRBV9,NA,CASSVEGQLDTQYF,TGTGCCAGCAGCGTAGAGGGACAGCTAGATACGCAGTATTTT
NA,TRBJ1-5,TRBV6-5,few,CASSYSYLGANQPQHF,TGTGCCAGCAGTTACTCCTATCTGGGGGCTAATCAGCCCCAGCATTTT
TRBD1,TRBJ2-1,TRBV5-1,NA,CASSLATGVYNEQFF,TGCGCCAGCAGCTTGGCTACAGGGGTCTACAATGAGCAGTTCTTC
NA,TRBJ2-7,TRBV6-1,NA,CASSELYYEQYF,TGTGCCAGCAGTGAACTCTACTACGAGCAGTACTTC
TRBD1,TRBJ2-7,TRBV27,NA,CASSPGDRGFHEQYF,TGTGCCAGCAGTCCGGGGGACAGGGGATTCCACGAGCAGTACTTC
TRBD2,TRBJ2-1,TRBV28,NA,CASSSLARTYNEQFF,TGTGCCAGCAGTTCACTAGCGAGGACCTACAATGAGCAGTTCTTC
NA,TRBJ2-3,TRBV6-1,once,CASSDWYQEGTDTQYF,TGTGCCAGCAGTGACTGGTACCAGGAGGGCACAGATACGCAGTATTTT
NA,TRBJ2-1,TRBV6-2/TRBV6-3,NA,CASSYAHSGSYNEQFF,TGTGCCAGCAGTTACGCCCACTCCGGTTCCTACAATGAGCAGTTCTTC
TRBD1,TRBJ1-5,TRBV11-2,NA,CASSLGTEGARGQPQHF,TGTGCCAGCAGCTTAGGGACAGAGGGGGCGCGTGGGCAGCCCCAGCATTTT
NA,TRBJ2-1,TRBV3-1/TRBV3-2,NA,CASSQEGARREQFF,TGTGCCAGCAGCCAAGAGGGGGCGAGGAGAGAGCAGTTCTTC
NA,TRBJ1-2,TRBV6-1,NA,CASSENGGGGYTF,TGTGCCAGCAGTGAAAACGGGGGAGGAGGCTACACCTTC
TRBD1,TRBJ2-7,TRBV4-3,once,CASSHGQGPYEQYF,TGCGCCAGCAGCCACGGACAGGGACCCTACGAGCAGTACTTC
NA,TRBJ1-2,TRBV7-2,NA,CASSLLGNRDPYGYTF,TGTGCCAGCAGCTTGCTAGGAAACAGGGACCCATATGGCTACACCTTC
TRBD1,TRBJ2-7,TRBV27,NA,CASSRPGQGKYEQYF,TGTGCCAGCAGTCGGCCGGGACAGGGGAAGTACGAGCAGTACTTC
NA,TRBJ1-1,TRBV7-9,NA,CASSLERDNEAFF,TGTGCCAGCAGCTTGGAACGGGACAATGAAGCTTTCTTT
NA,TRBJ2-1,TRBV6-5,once,CASSYYGPEGNEQFF,TGTGCCAGCAGTTACTACGGGCCCGAGGGTAATGAGCAGTTCTTC
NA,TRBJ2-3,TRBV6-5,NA,CASSPRGWADTQYF,TGTGCCAGCAGTCCGCGGGGTTGGGCAGATACGCAGTATTTT
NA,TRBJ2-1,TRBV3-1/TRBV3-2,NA,CASSLGLSLNNEQFF,TGTGCCAGCAGCCTGGGACTTTCCTTGAACAATGAGCAGTTCTTC
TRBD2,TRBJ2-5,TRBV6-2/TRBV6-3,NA,CASSRATSGGMQETQYF,TGTGCCAGCAGTCGCGCGACTAGCGGGGGTATGCAAGAGACCCAGTACTTC
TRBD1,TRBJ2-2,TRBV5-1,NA,CASSQIDRVAGELFF,TGCGCCAGCAGCCAAATCGACAGGGTGGCCGGGGAGCTGTTTTTT
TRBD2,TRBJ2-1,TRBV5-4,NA,CASSFGLAGNNEQFF,TGTGCCAGCAGCTTCGGACTAGCGGGGAACAATGAGCAGTTCTTC
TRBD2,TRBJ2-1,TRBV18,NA,CASSPTSGYNEQFF,TGTGCCAGCTCACCTACTAGCGGGTACAATGAGCAGTTCTTC
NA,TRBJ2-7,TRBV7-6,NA,CASSLDPRYEQYF,TGTGCCAGCAGCTTAGACCCCAGGTACGAGCAGTACTTC